One T cell receptor beta chain is described in this entry. The sample comes from a study of blood T cell repertoires in COVID-19. Germline-derived CDR1 and CDR2 are SGHRS and YFSETQ. Losses at the gene ends were 7 bases for V and 1 base for J; bases not matched to a gene: 1. This CDR3 spans 13 amino acids. Study processing details: Estimated nucleated cell counts came from reference gene primer amplification. TCRdb's copy holds only in-frame clones and misses some; the assay was immunoSEQ multiplex PCR. The D gene and trimming were derived from the DNA, and the V and J assignments and clone size from that table. This sample has approximately 120,000 clones, with approximately 85% found just once.

The rearrangement joins TRBV5-1 to TRBJ2-2; 7 bases align to TRBD1. The clonotype was recovered from a woman aged 80 or older with COVID-19, enrolled during active disease. Input material: peripheral blood. The CDR3 DNA is TGCGCCAGCTGGACAGGGAACACCGGGGAGCTGTTTTTT. It translates to CASWTGNTGELFF.